The 3 T cell receptor beta chains given below trace back to one sample, sequenced in a study of OX40 agonist ivuxolimab in advanced cancers. The library relied on the immunoSEQ multiplex PCR assay. Sourced from immuneACCESS, this table was stored by TCRdb with only in-frame sequences that have V and J called. A share of the clones is absent; for the studies checked, an unresolved V gene accounts for under half, and the remainder has no known explanation. In this sample the table shows tens of thousands of clones, under 90% of which occur a single time. The ten largest clonotypes hold roughly 1.1% of the sample. Source: CD4+ or CD8+ T cells sorted from blood, taken in a trial of the OX40 agonist ivuxolimab. The origin of the receptors is an adult with an advanced solid tumor such as melanoma, head and neck, liver or kidney cancer.

The rearrangement links TRBV25-1 to TRBJ1-1; the match to TRBD1 covers 9 bases. Trimming at V came to 4 bases and at J to 11 bases, leaving 11 bases not matched to a gene. The germline V gene encodes CDR1 MGHDK and CDR2 SYGVNS. This CDR3 is 14 amino acids long. The CDR3: CASSATGGRNRAFF. CDR3 in DNA: TGTGCCAGCAGTGCCACAGGGGGCCGGAACCGGGCTTTCTTT. The full variable domain, with the rest looked up from reference TRBV25-1 and TRBJ1-1, is EADIYQTPRYLVIGTGKKITLECSQTMGHDKMYWYQQDPGMELHLIHYSYGVNSTEKGDLSSESTVSRIRTEHFPLTLESARPSHTSQYLCASSATGGRNRAFFGQGTRLTVV.

This clone was seen a single time. This rearrangement joins TRBV1 to TRBJ1-5. TRBV1 is a documented pseudogene. CDR3 length equals 13 residues. The CDR3 reads CTSSHCRGKPQHF. As DNA, the CDR3 is TGCACCAGCAGCCACTGTCGGGGTAAGCCCCAGCATTTT.

This chain uses TRBV9 with TRBJ1-1; D is uncertain. Germline CDR1 is SGDLS and CDR2 is YYNGEE. The ends were cut back, 0 bases at V and 11 bases at J, with 14 bases in the middle. The CDR3 has 13 amino acids. DNA of the CDR3: TGTGCCAGCAGCGTAGGCCTCGAAGGCACCGCTTTCTTT. Translating gives CASSVGLEGTAFF.